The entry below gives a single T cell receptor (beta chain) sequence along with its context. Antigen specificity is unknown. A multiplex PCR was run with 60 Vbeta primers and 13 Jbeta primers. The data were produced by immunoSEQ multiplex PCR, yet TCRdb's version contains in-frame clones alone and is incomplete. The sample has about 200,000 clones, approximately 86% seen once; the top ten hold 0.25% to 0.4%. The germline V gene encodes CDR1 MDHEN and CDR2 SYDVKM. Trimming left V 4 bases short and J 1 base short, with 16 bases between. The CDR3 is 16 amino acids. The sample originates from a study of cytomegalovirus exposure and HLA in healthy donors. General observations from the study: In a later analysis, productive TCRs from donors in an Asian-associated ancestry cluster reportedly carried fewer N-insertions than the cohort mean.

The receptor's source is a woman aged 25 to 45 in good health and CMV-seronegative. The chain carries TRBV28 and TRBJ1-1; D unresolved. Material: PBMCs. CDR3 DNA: TGTGCCAGCAGTTCGCCTGGTCGGGGAGGGAACACTGAAGCTTTCTTT. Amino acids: CASSSPGRGGNTEAFF.